This TCR beta chain was profiled in a study of early stage breast cancer tumors. General study findings and limits: Chain pairing and CD4, CD8 or FOXP3 expression were not captured. Most shared enriched TCRB sequences were commonly generated ones.

This clone was seen a single time. The antigen is unknown. Germline values: CDR1 ENHRY, CDR2 SYGVKD. This CDR3 is built from 15 residues. The germline V and J ends were trimmed by 0 bases and 5 bases, with 14 bases remaining between them. Assay: immunoSEQ multiplex PCR; the TCRdb copy retains only in-frame clones and omits some. The sample shows about 72,000 clones, around 80% of them seen only once. The sequencing sample was made of blood. The V and J genes are TRBV10-3 and TRBJ2-7, with D possibly being TRBD2 (6 bases). This sequence originates from a person in their sixties with breast cancer. The CDR3 reads CAISESSGGLDEQYF. The CDR3 region has the DNA TGTGCCATCAGTGAGTCGTCCGGGGGTTTGGACGAGCAGTACTTC.